The 15 T cell receptor beta chains in this list originate from one sample, sequenced in a study of CD8 T cells in ankylosing spondylitis. TCRdb re-analysed the 5' RACE reads in MiXCR, keeping a single row per CDR3 protein. The repertoire consists of around 330,000 distinct CDR3 sequences, with more than 9% occurring once and the leading ten covering more than 7%. Sequenced sample: blood, either unsorted or a sorted T cell fraction (not recorded which). Receptors were obtained from a female donor with ankylosing spondylitis or in good health (not recorded which).

This clonotype was counted ten times or more. The chain carries TRBV20-1 and TRBJ2-7; D may be TRBD2 (6 bases). Germline CDR1 reads DFQATT; CDR2 reads SNEGSKA (reference sequence). V dropped 7 bases and J dropped 1 base, with 20 bases sitting between them. This CDR3 spans 15 amino acids. The CDR3 coding sequence is TGCAGTGTCCTTAACTGGGCTAGCGCATCCTACGAGCAGTACTTC. It translates to CSVLNWASASYEQYF.

The genes are TRBV5-1 and TRBJ2-7, with 10 bases that match TRBD2. This CDR3 comprises 20 residues. Germline-derived CDR1 and CDR2 are SGHRS and YFSETQ. V trimming: 0 bases; J trimming: 1 base; junction bases outside the gene matches: 16. The CDR3 coding sequence is TGCGCCAGCAGCTTGGGTAGGGGAGCCGTCGTGGGACTAGCGTCCTACGAGCAGTACTTC. It encodes CASSLGRGAVVGLASYEQYF.

This clonotype was found many times. The chain recombines TRBV7-2 with TRBJ1-3; D not resolved. The CDR3 has 14 residues. The V gene lost 5 bases and the J gene lost 3 bases, with 11 bases spanning the gap. The germline V gene encodes CDR1 SGHTA and CDR2 FQGNSA. CDR3 in amino acids: CASSVPRDGNTIYF. In DNA, the CDR3 is TGTGCCAGCAGCGTACCCAGAGATGGAAACACCATATATTTT. Using reference TRBV7-2 and TRBJ1-3 for the parts outside the CDR3, the full variable domain is GAGVSQSPSNKVTEKGKDVELRCDPISGHTALYWYRQSLGQGLEFLIYFQGNSAPDKSGLPSDRFSAERTGGSVSTLTIQRTQQEDSAVYLCASSVPRDGNTIYFGEGSWLTVV.

This clonotype was counted ten times or more. The V call is TRBV15, the J call TRBJ2-4; weak D call: TRBD2 (5 bases). Germline CDR1 reads LNHNV; CDR2 reads YYDKDF (reference sequence). V lost 1 base, J lost 8 bases, and 15 bases lay in between. CDR3 length: 15 residues. In DNA form, the CDR3 reads TGTGCCACCAGCAGAGTGGGGTCGGGAAGGGACATTCAGTACTTC. Encoded protein: CATSRVGSGRDIQYF.

J is TRBJ2-1 and V is TRBV12-3 or TRBV12-4; 10 bases are a match to TRBD1. This CDR3 is 13 amino acids long. Trimming cost V 7 bases and J 9 bases; bases outside gene matches: 6. The DNA of the CDR3 is TGTGCCAGCACCGCGGACAGGGGGATTGAGCAGTTCTTC. This codes for CASTADRGIEQFF.

This clonotype was detected ten times or more. The rearrangement uses TRBV5-1 and TRBJ2-2, with TRBD2 as a possible D gene (5 bases). CDR3 length: 11 amino acids. Germline CDR1 SGHRS, CDR2 YFSETQ. Trimming took 6 bases from V and 7 from J, leaving 7 bases between them. The CDR3 loop is CASTGNGELFF. The CDR3 DNA is TGCGCCAGCACGGGGAACGGGGAGCTGTTTTTT. Full variable domain (rest looked up from reference TRBV5-1 and TRBJ2-2): KAGVTQTPRYLIKTRGQQVTLSCSPISGHRSVSWYQQTPGQGLQFLFEYFSETQRNKGNFPGRFSGRQFSNSRSEMNVSTLELGDSALYLCASTGNGELFFGEGSRLTVL.

This clonotype was seen many times. One junction end does not reproduce the germline sequence, and a read error may be involved. The rearrangement links TRBV5-1 to TRBJ2-2, with D possibly TRBD1 on 5 matching bases. The germline gives CDR1 SGHRS, CDR2 YFSETQ. The CDR3 length is 15 residues. In nucleotides, the CDR3 is TGCGCCAGCACCTTGACAGTCCTGAACACCGGGGAGCTGTTTTTT. This codes for CASTLTVLNTGELFF.

This clonotype was seen repeatedly, ten times or more. The gene calls are TRBV6-5 and TRBJ2-7, with D unclear. Germline V lookup: CDR1 MNHEY, CDR2 SVGAGI. The CDR3 is 14 residues long. V was pared by 0 bases and J by 1 base, with 7 bases between. The CDR3 sequence is CASSYSPDSYEQYF. For the CDR3, the DNA is TGTGCCAGCAGTTACTCTCCAGATTCCTACGAGCAGTACTTC.

This clonotype was counted a few times. The chain is built from TRBV5-5 and TRBJ1-1, with D possibly being TRBD1 (5 bases). Germline V gene sequence: CDR1 SGHKS, CDR2 YYEKEE (reference sequence). Trimming cost V 4 bases and J 3 bases, with 13 bases left between them. The CDR3 covers 14 residues. The CDR3 is CASSSRDFDTEAFF. For the CDR3, the DNA is TGTGCCAGCAGCAGCCGGGACTTCGACACTGAAGCTTTCTTT.

This clonotype was seen at least ten times. V and J are TRBV6-5 and TRBJ1-2; D gene unclear. The germline CDR1 and CDR2 sequences are MNHEY and SVGAGI. V was clipped by 4 bases and J by 0 bases, with 21 bases between them. There are 18 residues in the CDR3. Written as DNA, the CDR3 is TGTGCCAGCAGTTGGTTAATGTCCGGGCTTACAACTAACTATGGCTACACCTTC. Its protein is CASSWLMSGLTTNYGYTF.

This clonotype was found many times. This chain links TRBV12-3 or TRBV12-4 with TRBJ1-2, with D tentatively TRBD1 (5 bases). V was trimmed by 4 bases and J by 2 bases, leaving 11 bases between them. CDR3 length equals 14 residues. CDR3 amino acids: CASSSGAANYGYTF. CDR3 DNA sequence: TGTGCCAGCAGTTCCGGGGCCGCGAACTATGGCTACACCTTC.

The chain couples TRBV12-3 or TRBV12-4 to TRBJ1-1, with 7 bases aligning to TRBD1. Trimming took 5 bases from V and 0 from J; bases not matched to a gene: 18. The CDR3 runs to 19 residues. This CDR3 is CASSPALFGPGGMNTEAFF. Written as DNA, the CDR3 is TGTGCCAGCAGTCCTGCACTTTTCGGTCCAGGGGGTATGAACACTGAAGCTTTCTTT.

V usage is TRBV5-4 and J usage is TRBJ2-7; 7 bases align to TRBD1. The CDR3 loop spans 13 amino acids. Germline assignment: CDR1 SGHNT and CDR2 YYREEE (reference sequence). Trimming removed 7 bases from V and 0 bases from J; junction bases left unmatched: 4. CDR3 DNA sequence: TGTGCCAGCCGGGACAGTGGCTCCTACGAGCAGTACTTC. Its translation is CASRDSGSYEQYF. The full variable domain, rest sourced from reference TRBV5-4 and TRBJ2-7, is ETGVTQSPTHLIKTRGQQVTLRCSSQSGHNTVSWYQQALGQGPQFIFQYYREEENGRGNFPPRFSGLQFPNYSSELNVNALELDDSALYLCASRDSGSYEQYFGPGTRLTVT.

The sample holds many counts of this clonotype. The V gene is TRBV10-1, the J gene TRBJ1-1, with 10 bases matching TRBD1. Germline-derived CDR1 and CDR2 are WNHNN and SYGVQD (reference sequence). Germline trimming cut 3 bases from V and 4 bases from J; bases unmatched to any gene: 2. CDR3 length equals 14 residues. This CDR3 reads CASSEGTGATEAFF. Here the CDR3 DNA reads TGCGCCAGCAGTGAAGGGACAGGGGCCACTGAAGCTTTCTTT.

The chain carries TRBV7-2 and TRBJ2-3; D is unclear. The V gene's germline CDR1 is SGHTA and CDR2 FQGNSA. With 4 bases removed from V and 4 bases from J, the gap between germline ends came to 9 bases. CDR3 size: 13 residues. CDR3 amino acids: CASSWIQADTQYF. For the CDR3, the DNA is TGTGCCAGCAGCTGGATTCAAGCAGATACGCAGTATTTT. Full variable domain (remainder filled in from reference TRBV7-2 and TRBJ2-3): GAGVSQSPSNKVTEKGKDVELRCDPISGHTALYWYRQSLGQGLEFLIYFQGNSAPDKSGLPSDRFSAERTGGSVSTLTIQRTQQEDSAVYLCASSWIQADTQYFGPGTRLTVL.